This T cell receptor beta chain was sequenced for a study of T cell repertoires in cytomegalovirus infection. From the reads, TCRdb called clonotypes with MiXCR, one entry per CDR3 protein. Of about 530,000 distinct CDR3 sequences in the sample, 26% were seen once. The receptor was derived from a human donor in good health (CMV status not recorded). Some clones in this sample may be carry-over from other donors' samples. The sequencing sample was made of PBMCs.

CDR3 residues: CASSRAAPYEQYF. The CDR3 coding sequence is TGTGCCAGCAGTCGGGCAGCCCCCTACGAGCAGTACTTC. The gene calls are TRBV12-3 or TRBV12-4 and TRBJ2-7; no clear D gene. The CDR3 consists of 13 residues. Trimming left V 5 bases short and J 2 bases short, with 10 bases between.